This paragraph reports one TCR beta chain. This CDR3 contains 14 residues. The germline V gene has CDR1 SGHTA and CDR2 FQGNSA. V lost 6 bases to trimming and J lost 2 bases, with 13 bases between them. The source of the sample is a study of blood T cell repertoires in COVID-19. About the study: Sites across the United States, Italy and Spain contributed samples from acute and convalescent COVID-19. The cDNA or gDNA used as material had been derived from T cells, B-cell-depleted T cells, or PBMCs.

As handled by the study authors: Reference gene primer amplification in the assay estimated nucleated cell counts. Profiled with immunoSEQ multiplex PCR; TCRdb holds only in-frame clones, not every one. The DNA gave D and trimming, while V, J and clone size come from that table. The sample comprises roughly 77,000 clones, around 90% of which are singletons, and roughly 5.6% rests with the top ten. This clonotype originated in a human donor in a cohort sampled during active COVID-19. V is TRBV7-2 and J is TRBJ1-2; tentatively, D is TRBD1 (6 bases). The sample consisted of peripheral blood. This CDR3 reads CASSRGDNNYGYTF. The CDR3 nucleotides are TGTGCCAGCAGTCGGGGGGACAACAACTATGGCTACACCTTC.